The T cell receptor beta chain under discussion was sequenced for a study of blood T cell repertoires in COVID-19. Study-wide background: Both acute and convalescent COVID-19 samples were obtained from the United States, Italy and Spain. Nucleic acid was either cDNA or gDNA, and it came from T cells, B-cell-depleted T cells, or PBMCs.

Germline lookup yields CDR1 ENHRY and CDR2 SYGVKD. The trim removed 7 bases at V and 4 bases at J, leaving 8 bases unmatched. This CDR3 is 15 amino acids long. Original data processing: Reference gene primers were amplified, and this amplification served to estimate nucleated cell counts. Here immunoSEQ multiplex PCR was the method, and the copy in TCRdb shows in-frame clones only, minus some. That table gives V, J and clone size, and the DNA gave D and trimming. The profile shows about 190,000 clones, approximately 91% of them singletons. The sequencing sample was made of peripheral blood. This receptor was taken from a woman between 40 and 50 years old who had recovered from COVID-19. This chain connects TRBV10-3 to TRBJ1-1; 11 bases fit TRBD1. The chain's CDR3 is CAITGGTGGFTEAFF. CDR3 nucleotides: TGTGCCATCACAGGGGGGACAGGGGGTTTCACTGAAGCTTTCTTT.